The rows below give T cell receptor beta chains drawn from one sample of a study of T cell responses to AZD1222 COVID-19 vaccine. Sequencing was performed with immunoSEQ multiplex PCR; in TCRdb, only in-frame clones are kept and a portion is missing. The table records about 110,000 clones, over 75% of them present only once. The sequences come from peripheral blood, collected on day 0 of AZD1222 vaccination. Receptors originate from an adult in good health. CDR3s include the opening cysteine and the closing phenylalanine or tryptophan. A D gene is named only where the DNA matches it firmly. Size is stated for part of the rows, as once, few or many counts, or as a class when the clone is expanded.

J,D,V,size,DNA,CDR3
TRBJ2-5,TRBD2,TRBV7-9,NA,TGTGCCAGCAGCTTACTAGCGGGGGCTGAGACCCAGTACTTC,CASSLLAGAETQYF
TRBJ1-5,NA,TRBV4-1,NA,TGCGCCAGCAGCCGACTACCGGTGGCACAGTCCAATCAGCCCCAGCATTTT,CASSRLPVAQSNQPQHF
TRBJ1-6,TRBD1,TRBV20-1,once,TGCAGTGCTAGTAGGGGACAGGGGTTTCGTTCACCCCTCCACTTT,CSASRGQGFRSPLHF
TRBJ1-2,NA,TRBV6-5,NA,TGTGCCAGCAGTTTAGGCGGCCTTCGAGGAAATGGCTACACCTTC,CASSLGGLRGNGYTF
TRBJ1-6,TRBD1,TRBV7-3,NA,TGTGCCAGCTCCCAGGGGGAAGCCTATAATTCACCCCTCCACTTT,CASSQGEAYNSPLHF
TRBJ2-3,NA,TRBV7-8,NA,TGTGCCAGCAGCTTAGGGGGAGGTGGCGGTCTTCCAGATACGCAGTATTTT,CASSLGGGGGLPDTQYF
TRBJ2-5,NA,TRBV4-3,NA,TGCGCCAGCAGCCGCGTTACAGGAACGGGCGGTGGGACCCAGTACTTC,CASSRVTGTGGGTQYF
TRBJ2-4,NA,TRBV18,once,TGTGCCAGCTCACTTGAAGGGGCGTTAGCCAAAAACATTCAGTACTTC,CASSLEGALAKNIQYF
TRBJ1-2,NA,TRBV5-1,NA,TGCGCCAGCAGCGGAGACAGTTCTGACGGTGGCTACACCTTC,CASSGDSSDGGYTF
TRBJ1-4,NA,TRBV9,NA,TGTGCCAGCAGCGCGTCGGGGGGTTCCACTAATGAAAAACTGTTTTTT,CASSASGGSTNEKLFF
TRBJ2-5,NA,TRBV25-1,NA,TGTGCCAGCAGTGATGGAGGGTTAAAGACCCAGTACTTC,CASSDGGLKTQYF
TRBJ1-2,NA,TRBV29-1,NA,TGCAGCGTTGAAGATGGGACCGGGGCAGGGTATGGCTACACCTTC,CSVEDGTGAGYGYTF
TRBJ2-7,NA,TRBV19,NA,TGTGCCAGTAGTTTCGACCACCGGGTCCAGTACGAGCAGTACTTC,CASSFDHRVQYEQYF
TRBJ2-7,NA,TRBV27,NA,TGTGCCAGCAGTTTGAGGGGGTCAGGTAACGAGCAGTACTTC,CASSLRGSGNEQYF
TRBJ1-2,NA,TRBV28,NA,TGTGCCAGCAGTTTAAAGCCGGCGAACTATGGCTACACCTTC,CASSLKPANYGYTF
TRBJ1-6,NA,TRBV5-1,NA,TGCGCCAGCAGCTTGGATCTCGACTCACCCCTCCACTTT,CASSLDLDSPLHF
TRBJ2-1,TRBD2,TRBV28,NA,TGTGCCAGCAGTTTTGGTCGACTAGCGGGACTAGTTGAGCAGTTCTTC,CASSFGRLAGLVEQFF
TRBJ1-5,NA,TRBV7-9,NA,TGTGCCAGCAGCTTAGGTAGGGGACCCTATCAGCCCCAGCATTTT,CASSLGRGPYQPQHF
TRBJ1-3,TRBD1,TRBV11-2,NA,TGTGCCAGCAGCGGACTTGGGACAGGAGGGGGAAACACCATATATTTT,CASSGLGTGGGNTIYF
TRBJ1-5,NA,TRBV7-2,NA,TGTGCCAGCAGCCCGAACCCCCGGGACGGCAGTAATCAGCCCCAGCATTTT,CASSPNPRDGSNQPQHF
TRBJ1-5,TRBD1,TRBV5-6,NA,TGTGCCAGCAGCTTTTACAGGGGGCCCCATCAGCCCCAGCATTTT,CASSFYRGPHQPQHF
TRBJ1-2,TRBD1,TRBV30,NA,TGTGCCCGGGACAGGGGGAACTATGGCTACACCTTC,CARDRGNYGYTF
TRBJ1-6,NA,TRBV5-1,NA,TGCGCCAGCAGGTCGGGACAAAGCTCCTATAATTCACCCCTCCACTTT,CASRSGQSSYNSPLHF
TRBJ2-3,TRBD2,TRBV9,NA,TGTGCCAGCAGCGTGGCCACCTCTAGCGGGGGGGCATCAGATACGCAGTATTTT,CASSVATSSGGASDTQYF
TRBJ2-6,TRBD1,TRBV11-2,once,TGTGCCAGCAGCACCCTTAAACGGGACAGCGGTTCTGGGGCCAACGTCCTGACTTTC,CASSTLKRDSGSGANVLTF
TRBJ1-4,NA,TRBV5-1,NA,TGCGCCAGCAGCTTCCTCCCACAGGGTCAGACTAATGAAAAACTGTTTTTT,CASSFLPQGQTNEKLFF
TRBJ2-3,NA,TRBV30,once,TGTGCCTGGAATTCAGCTAGCACAGATACGCAGTATTTT,CAWNSASTDTQYF
TRBJ1-1,NA,TRBV10-3,once,TGTGCCATCAGTGAGCTAAAGGACACTGAAGCTTTCTTT,CAISELKDTEAFF
TRBJ2-1,TRBD2,TRBV10-3,NA,TGTGCCATCAGAGTGTCGGAAGCGGGGGTGTTGTACAATGAGCAGTTCTTC,CAIRVSEAGVLYNEQFF
TRBJ2-2,TRBD1,TRBV7-8,NA,TGTGCCAGCAGCCTCCAGGGGGCGGGGACCGGGGAGCTGTTTTTT,CASSLQGAGTGELFF
TRBJ2-5,NA,TRBV3-1/TRBV3-2,NA,TGTGCCAGCAGCCCAGGCCGGAGGGCAGGGGAGACCCAGTACTTC,CASSPGRRAGETQYF
TRBJ2-1,TRBD2,TRBV27,medium-sized,TGTGCCAGCAGTATCACTAGCGGAGCTTACAATGAGCAGTTCTTC,CASSITSGAYNEQFF
TRBJ1-6,NA,TRBV3-1/TRBV3-2,NA,TGTGCCAGCAGCCAAGATTCCCCTAATTCACCCCTCCACTTT,CASSQDSPNSPLHF
TRBJ1-6,NA,TRBV28,NA,TGTGCCAGCAACGGGGCGCATGGTTCACCCCTCCACTTT,CASNGAHGSPLHF
TRBJ2-1,TRBD2,TRBV2,NA,TGTGCCAGCAGTGATCGCGGGAGTTCCATACGTGAGCAGTTCTTC,CASSDRGSSIREQFF
TRBJ2-1,TRBD2,TRBV10-2,NA,TGCGCCAGCAGTGACCAAGCGGGAGGGCCAAGAGGGAATGAGCAGTTCTTC,CASSDQAGGPRGNEQFF
TRBJ1-2,NA,TRBV5-4,NA,TGTGCCAGCAGCTTGGGGCGGTACTATGGCTACACCTTC,CASSLGRYYGYTF
TRBJ2-5,TRBD2,TRBV28,NA,TGTGCCAGCAGCAACTCGGGACTAGTCACCTACACCCAGTACTTC,CASSNSGLVTYTQYF
TRBJ2-5,TRBD2,TRBV5-6,NA,TGTGCCAGCACCATCGGGGGGAAGACCCAGTACTTC,CASTIGGKTQYF
TRBJ1-5,NA,TRBV19,NA,TGTGCCAGTACGGGGAGCAATCAGCCCCAGCATTTT,CASTGSNQPQHF
TRBJ2-5,NA,TRBV3-1/TRBV3-2,NA,TGTGCCAGCAGCCAAACAGGACAAGAGACCCAGTACTTC,CASSQTGQETQYF
TRBJ1-6,NA,TRBV2,NA,TGTGCCAGCCTTCCAGGTAGAAGTCTTAATTCACCCCTCCACTTT,CASLPGRSLNSPLHF
TRBJ2-7,NA,TRBV7-8,few,TGTGCCAGCAGTGCAGACGACCACTACGAGCAGTACTTC,CASSADDHYEQYF
TRBJ1-1,NA,TRBV7-2,NA,TGTGCCAGCAGCTTACGTCGTATAGGGCGGAGCGGTGAAGCTTTCTTT,CASSLRRIGRSGEAFF
TRBJ1-5,TRBD1,TRBV19,NA,TGTGCCACCTCGGGACAGCGCAATCAGCCCCAGCATTTT,CATSGQRNQPQHF
TRBJ1-3,TRBD1,TRBV5-8,NA,TGTGCCAGCAGGTACAGGGGGCAAGGAAACACCATATATTTT,CASRYRGQGNTIYF
TRBJ2-4,TRBD2,TRBV7-2,NA,TGTGCCAGCAGCCGGAGCGGGGGGGCCAAAAACATTCAGTACTTC,CASSRSGGAKNIQYF
TRBJ2-7,TRBD2,TRBV28,NA,TGTGCCAGCAGAGGATGGACTAGCGGCTCCTACGAGCAGTACTTC,CASRGWTSGSYEQYF
TRBJ2-7,TRBD2,TRBV6-5,NA,TGTGCCAGCAGTTACATTGCGGGAGGGCTCTACGAGCAGTACTTC,CASSYIAGGLYEQYF
TRBJ1-5,NA,TRBV21-1,NA,TGTGCCAGTTTAAACAGTGACACCTATAGCAATCAGCCCCAGCATTTT,CASLNSDTYSNQPQHF
TRBJ2-1,NA,TRBV11-1,NA,TGTGCCAGCAGCTTCGATGTTAGAAATGAGCAGTTCTTC,CASSFDVRNEQFF
TRBJ1-5,TRBD1,TRBV3-1/TRBV3-2,NA,TGTGCCAGCAGTCGTACAGGGGGCAATCAGCCCCAGCATTTT,CASSRTGGNQPQHF
TRBJ1-1,NA,TRBV21-1,NA,TGTGCCAGCAGCGAACTACAGGGGATGAAGGTTTACACTGAAGCTTTCTTT,CASSELQGMKVYTEAFF
TRBJ1-1,NA,TRBV6-5,NA,TGTGCCAGCAGTTACAACGGCCCTATCCCAAATGAAGCTTTCTTT,CASSYNGPIPNEAFF
TRBJ1-3,NA,TRBV6-5,NA,TGTGCCAGCAGTTACTCGAACAGGGTCGGAAACACCATATATTTT,CASSYSNRVGNTIYF
TRBJ2-4,NA,TRBV2,NA,TGTGCCAGCAGTGAACTTGGCGGAGAAGCCAAAAACATTCAGTACTTC,CASSELGGEAKNIQYF
TRBJ2-6,NA,TRBV14,many,TGTGCCAGCAGCCATGGGCAGGGACGATCTGGGGCCAACGTCCTGACTTTC,CASSHGQGRSGANVLTF
TRBJ1-2,NA,TRBV18,few,TGTGCCAGCTCACGAGACAACTCTAACTATGGCTACACCTTC,CASSRDNSNYGYTF